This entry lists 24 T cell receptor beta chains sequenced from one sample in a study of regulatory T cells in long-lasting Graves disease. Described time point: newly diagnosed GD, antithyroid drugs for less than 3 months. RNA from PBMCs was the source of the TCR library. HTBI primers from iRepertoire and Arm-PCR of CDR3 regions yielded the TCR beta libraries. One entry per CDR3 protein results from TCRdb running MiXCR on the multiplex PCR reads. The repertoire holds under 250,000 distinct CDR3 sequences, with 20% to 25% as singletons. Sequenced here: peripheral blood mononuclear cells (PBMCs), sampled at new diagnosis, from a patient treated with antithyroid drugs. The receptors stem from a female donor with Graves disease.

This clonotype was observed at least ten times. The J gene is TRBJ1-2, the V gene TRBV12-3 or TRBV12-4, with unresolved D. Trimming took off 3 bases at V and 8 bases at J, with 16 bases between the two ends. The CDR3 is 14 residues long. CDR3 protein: CASSFDMANRGYTF. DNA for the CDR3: TGTGCCAGCAGTTTTGATATGGCTAATCGGGGCTACACCTTC.

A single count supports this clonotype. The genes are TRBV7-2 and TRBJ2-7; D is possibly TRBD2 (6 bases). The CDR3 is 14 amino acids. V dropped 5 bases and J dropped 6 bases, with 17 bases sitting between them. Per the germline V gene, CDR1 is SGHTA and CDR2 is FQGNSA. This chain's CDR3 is CASSPGTVGGEQYF. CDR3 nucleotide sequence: TGTGCCAGCAGCCCCGGGACCGTGGGGGGCGAGCAGTACTTC.

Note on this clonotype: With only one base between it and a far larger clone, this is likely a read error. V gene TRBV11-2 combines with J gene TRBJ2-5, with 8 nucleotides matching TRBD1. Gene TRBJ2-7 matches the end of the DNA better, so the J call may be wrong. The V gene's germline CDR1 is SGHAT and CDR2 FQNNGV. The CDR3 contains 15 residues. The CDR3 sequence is CASSFRTGNSYEQYF. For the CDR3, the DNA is TGTGCCAGCAGCTTCCGGACAGGGAACTCCTACGAGCAGTACTTC.

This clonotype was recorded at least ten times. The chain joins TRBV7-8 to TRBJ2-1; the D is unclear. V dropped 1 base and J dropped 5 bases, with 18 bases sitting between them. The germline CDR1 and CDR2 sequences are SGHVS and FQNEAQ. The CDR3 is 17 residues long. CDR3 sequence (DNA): TGTGCCAGCAGCTTAGGCGGAATGAATGTCTGGGACAATGAGCAGTTCTTC. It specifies CASSLGGMNVWDNEQFF.

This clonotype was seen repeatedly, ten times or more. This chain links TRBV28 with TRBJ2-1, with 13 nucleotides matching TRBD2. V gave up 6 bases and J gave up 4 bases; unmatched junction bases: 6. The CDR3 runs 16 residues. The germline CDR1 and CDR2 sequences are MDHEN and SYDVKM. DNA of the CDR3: TGTGCCAGCAGATCCGGACTAGCGGGAGTGTACAATGAGCAGTTCTTC. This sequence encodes CASRSGLAGVYNEQFF.

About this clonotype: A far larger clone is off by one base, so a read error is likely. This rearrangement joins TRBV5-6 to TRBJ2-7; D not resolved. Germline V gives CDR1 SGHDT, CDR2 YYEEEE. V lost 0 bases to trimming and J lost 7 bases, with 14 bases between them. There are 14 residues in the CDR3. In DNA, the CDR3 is TGTGCCAGCAGCTTGGCGGCACAGTACAATGAGCAGTACTTC. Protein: CASSLAAQYNEQYF. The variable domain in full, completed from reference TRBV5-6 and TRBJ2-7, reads DAGVTQSPTHLIKTRGQQVTLRCSPKSGHDTVSWYQQALGQGPQFIFQYYEEEERQRGNFPDRFSGHQFPNYSSELNVNALLLGDSALYLCASSLAAQYNEQYFGPGTRLTVT.

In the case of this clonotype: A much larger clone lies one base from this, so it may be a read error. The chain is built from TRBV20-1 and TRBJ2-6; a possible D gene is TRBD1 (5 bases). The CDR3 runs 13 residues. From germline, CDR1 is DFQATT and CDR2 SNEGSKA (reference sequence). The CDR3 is CSARSSGANILTF. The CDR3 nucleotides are TGCAGTGCTAGGAGCTCTGGGGCCAACATCCTGACTTTC.

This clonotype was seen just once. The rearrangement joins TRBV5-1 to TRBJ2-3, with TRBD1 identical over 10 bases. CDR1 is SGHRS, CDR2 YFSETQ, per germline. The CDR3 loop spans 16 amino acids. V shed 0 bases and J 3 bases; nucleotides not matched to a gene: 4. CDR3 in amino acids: CASSLDPGQGTDTQYF. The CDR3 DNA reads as TGCGCCAGCAGCTTGGACCCGGGACAGGGGACAGATACGCAGTATTTT.

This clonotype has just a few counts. The CDR3 protein is CASSLARGLTGELFF. CDR3 bases: TGTGCCAGCAGCTTAGCCAGGGGGCTAACCGGGGAGCTGTTTTTT. The chain carries TRBV11-3 and TRBJ2-2, with 8 bases that match TRBD1. CDR3 length equals 15 residues. Germline CDR1 SGHNT, CDR2 YENEEA. V trimming: 1 base; J trimming: 5 bases; junction bases outside the gene matches: 3.

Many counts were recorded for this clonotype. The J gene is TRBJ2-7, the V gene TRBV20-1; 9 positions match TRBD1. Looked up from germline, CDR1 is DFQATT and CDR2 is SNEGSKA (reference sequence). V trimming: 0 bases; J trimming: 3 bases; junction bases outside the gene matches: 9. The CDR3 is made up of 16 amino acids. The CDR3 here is CSARDPRQGEGYEQYF. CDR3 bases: TGCAGTGCTAGAGATCCCCGACAGGGGGAGGGCTACGAGCAGTACTTC.

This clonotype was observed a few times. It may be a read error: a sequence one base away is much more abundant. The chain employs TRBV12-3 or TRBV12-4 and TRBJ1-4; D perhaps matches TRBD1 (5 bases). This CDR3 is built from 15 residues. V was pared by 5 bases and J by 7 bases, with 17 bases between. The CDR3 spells CASSKRQAGAEKLFF. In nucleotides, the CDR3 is TGTGCCAGCAGTAAAAGGCAGGCCGGGGCTGAAAAACTGTTTTTT.

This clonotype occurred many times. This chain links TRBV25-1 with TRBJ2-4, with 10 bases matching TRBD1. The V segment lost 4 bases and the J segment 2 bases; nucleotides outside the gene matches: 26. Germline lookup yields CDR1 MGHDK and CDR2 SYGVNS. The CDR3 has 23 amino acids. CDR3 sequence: CASSGFRLPPGTGDLVTKNIQYF. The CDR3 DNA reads TGTGCCAGCAGTGGTTTCCGATTACCACCCGGGACAGGGGACCTTGTGACCAAAAACATTCAGTACTTC.

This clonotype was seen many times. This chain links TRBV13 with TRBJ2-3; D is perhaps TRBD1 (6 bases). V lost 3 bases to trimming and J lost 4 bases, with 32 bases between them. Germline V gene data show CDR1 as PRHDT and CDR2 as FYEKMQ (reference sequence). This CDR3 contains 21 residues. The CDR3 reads CASSLAGPLGQGRSEPDTQYF. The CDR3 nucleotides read TGTGCCAGCAGCTTGGCCGGGCCCTTAGGCCAGGGGAGATCGGAGCCAGATACGCAGTATTTT. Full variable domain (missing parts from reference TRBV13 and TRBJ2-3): AAGVIQSPRHLIKEKRETATLKCYPIPRHDTVYWYQQGPGQDPQFLISFYEKMQSDKGSIPDRFSAQQFSDYHSELNMSSLELGDSALYFCASSLAGPLGQGRSEPDTQYFGPGTRLTVL.

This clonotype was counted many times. CDR3 DNA: TGTGCCAGCAGTTTAACCGGGACAGCCTACGAGCAGTACTTC. Translated, it gives CASSLTGTAYEQYF. V gene TRBV28 combines with J gene TRBJ2-7; 7 bases map to TRBD1. Germline assignment: CDR1 MDHEN and CDR2 SYDVKM. The trim removed 2 bases at V and 2 bases at J, leaving 3 bases unmatched. This CDR3 region has 14 residues.

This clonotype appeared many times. CDR3 residues: CASSRTSYNEQFF. The CDR3 bases are TGTGCCAGCAGCCGGACTTCCTACAATGAGCAGTTCTTC. This sequence joins TRBV11-3 and TRBJ2-1, with D perhaps matching TRBD2 (5 bases). Germline CDR1 SGHNT, CDR2 YENEEA. The CDR3 has 13 residues. Trimming removed 5 bases from V and 1 base from J, with 6 bases in between.

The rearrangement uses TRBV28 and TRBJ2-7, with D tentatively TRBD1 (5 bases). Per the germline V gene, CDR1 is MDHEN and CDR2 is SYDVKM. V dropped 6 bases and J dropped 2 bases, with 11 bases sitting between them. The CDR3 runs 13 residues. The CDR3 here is CASSPDTTYEQYF. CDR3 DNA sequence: TGTGCCAGCAGCCCGGACACTACCTACGAGCAGTACTTC.

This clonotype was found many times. The CDR3, as DNA: TGTGCCAGCAGCTCTACCCGAGGGGATAACTATGGCTACACCTTC. It codes for CASSSTRGDNYGYTF. The chain is built from TRBV7-2 and TRBJ1-2, with D tentatively TRBD1 (5 bases). This CDR3 contains 15 residues. The ends were cut back, 4 bases at V and 1 base at J, with 13 bases in the middle. Germline loops: CDR1 SGHTA, CDR2 FQGNSA.

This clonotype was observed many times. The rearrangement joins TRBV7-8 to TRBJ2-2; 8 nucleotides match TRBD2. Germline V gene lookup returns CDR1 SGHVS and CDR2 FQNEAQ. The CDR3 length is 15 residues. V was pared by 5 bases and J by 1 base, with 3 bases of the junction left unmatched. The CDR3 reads CASSPLAVNTGELFF. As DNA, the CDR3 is TGTGCCAGCAGCCCACTAGCGGTGAACACCGGGGAGCTGTTTTTT.

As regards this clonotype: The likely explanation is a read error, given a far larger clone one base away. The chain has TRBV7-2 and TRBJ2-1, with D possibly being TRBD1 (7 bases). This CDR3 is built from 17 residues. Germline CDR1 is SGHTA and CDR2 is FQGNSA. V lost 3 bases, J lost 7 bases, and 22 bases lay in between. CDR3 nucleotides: TGTGCCAGCAGCTTGAAAACTTGCGGGAAGGGGGCAAATGAGCAGTTCTTC. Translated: CASSLKTCGKGANEQFF.

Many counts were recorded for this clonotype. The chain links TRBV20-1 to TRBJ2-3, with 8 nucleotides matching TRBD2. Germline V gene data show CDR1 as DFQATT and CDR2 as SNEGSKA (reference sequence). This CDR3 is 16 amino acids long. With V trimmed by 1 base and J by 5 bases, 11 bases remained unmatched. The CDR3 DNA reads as TGCAGTGCTAGAGTCTTAGCGGGACCAGCGGGAGATACGCAGTATTTT. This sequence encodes CSARVLAGPAGDTQYF.

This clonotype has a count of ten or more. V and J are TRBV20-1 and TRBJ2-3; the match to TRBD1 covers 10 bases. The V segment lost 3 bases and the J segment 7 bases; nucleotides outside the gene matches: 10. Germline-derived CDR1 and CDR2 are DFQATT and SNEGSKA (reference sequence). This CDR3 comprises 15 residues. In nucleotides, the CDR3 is TGCAGTGCTAGGCTAGACAGGGGGCAACTGAATACGCAGTATTTT. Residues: CSARLDRGQLNTQYF.

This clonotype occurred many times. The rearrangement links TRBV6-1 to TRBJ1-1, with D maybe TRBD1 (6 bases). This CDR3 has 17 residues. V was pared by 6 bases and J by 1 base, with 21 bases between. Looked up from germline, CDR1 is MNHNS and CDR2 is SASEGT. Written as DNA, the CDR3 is TGTGCCAGCAGCACTCTCGGGGGACACCTGACGAACACTGAAGCTTTCTTT. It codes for CASSTLGGHLTNTEAFF.

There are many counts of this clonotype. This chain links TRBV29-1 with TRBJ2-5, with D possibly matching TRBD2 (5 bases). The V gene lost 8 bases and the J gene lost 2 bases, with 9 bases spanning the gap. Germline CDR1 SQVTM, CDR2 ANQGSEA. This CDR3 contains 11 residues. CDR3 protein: CSSSSQETQYF. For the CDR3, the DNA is TGCAGCTCTAGCAGTCAAGAGACCCAGTACTTC.

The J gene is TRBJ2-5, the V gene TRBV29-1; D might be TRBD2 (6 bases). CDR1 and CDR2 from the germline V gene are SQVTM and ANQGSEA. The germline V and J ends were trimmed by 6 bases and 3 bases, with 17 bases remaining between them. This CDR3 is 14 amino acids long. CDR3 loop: CSVPSITGEETQYF. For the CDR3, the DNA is TGCAGCGTCCCCTCGATAACGGGAGAAGAGACCCAGTACTTC.